Each of the 4 T cell receptor beta chains below was sequenced from the same sample in a study of T cells in Graves' hyperthyroidism and ophthalmopathy. Amplification yielded TCR beta CDR3 regions, with RNA transcripts as the source. A set of HTBI primers served as the primers for a first-round RT-PCR of the TCR CDR3. Each CDR3 protein gets one entry after TCRdb re-called the multiplex PCR reads with MiXCR. The sample yields roughly 640,000 distinct CDR3 sequences, around 16% seen once. Sequencing used blood. The source of these receptors is a woman aged 35 to 49 with Graves' ophthalmopathy.

This clonotype was seen only once. The chain joins TRBV20-1 to TRBJ1-3; D is undetermined. The V gene's germline CDR1 is DFQATT and CDR2 SNEGSKA (reference sequence). Trimming removed 6 bases at V and 4 bases at J, with 19 bases between. The CDR3 totals 15 residues. CDR3 residues: CSANLGGGLGNTIYF. The DNA of the CDR3 is TGCAGTGCCAATTTAGGAGGCGGGTTGGGAAACACCATATATTTT.

This chain uses TRBV28 with TRBJ2-3, with a possible D match to TRBD1 (5 bases). The germline gives CDR1 MDHEN, CDR2 SYDVKM. The CDR3 runs to 15 residues. Trimming shortened V by 6 bases and J by 0 bases, and 13 bases separated the two germline ends. The CDR3 loop reads CASSLQGHSTDTQYF. In DNA form, the CDR3 reads TGTGCCAGCAGCCTTCAGGGCCACAGCACAGATACGCAGTATTTT.

V is TRBV27 and J is TRBJ2-1; 13 nucleotides align to TRBD2. The CDR3 extends over 14 amino acids. The V segment lost 6 bases and the J segment 12 bases; nucleotides outside the gene matches: 8. Germline CDR1 is MNHEY and CDR2 is SMNVEV (reference sequence). CDR3 in DNA: TGTGCCAGCAGAGGGACTAGCGGGACCCTTGGGCAGTTCTTC. This gives the protein CASRGTSGTLGQFF.

In this sample, this clonotype turned up many times. The rearrangement links TRBV2 to TRBJ1-5, with D unclear. The CDR3 runs 12 residues. The V gene's germline CDR1 is SNHLY and CDR2 FYNNEI. Trimming cost V 7 bases and J 2 bases, with 6 bases left between them. The CDR3 region has the DNA TGTGCCAGCAATGCGGGCAATCAGCCCCAGCATTTT. Translation gives CASNAGNQPQHF.